This T cell receptor (beta chain) was sequenced for a study of T cell repertoires in cytomegalovirus infection. On the study more broadly: Selection of CMV epitopes for the study included recently identified HLA-C-restricted and well-studied HLA-B-restricted ones. From public TCR beta signatures came an indication of both CMV infection and matching HLA type. Study results and caveats: The cumulative frequency of public TCR beta families distinguished individuals who carried CMV together with the relevant HLA. The ex vivo response showed dominance by HLA-C-restricted CMV-specific TCR beta clonotypes.

Concerning this clonotype: What it binds is unknown.

The CDR3 runs 14 residues. Per the germline V gene, CDR1 is SGHTA and CDR2 is FQGNSA. With 0 bases removed from V and 0 bases from J, the gap between germline ends came to 5 bases. One entry per CDR3 protein results from TCRdb running MiXCR on the reads. The data hold some 350,000 distinct CDR3 sequences, with about 35% observed a single time. The sequence derives from a human donor in good health (CMV status not recorded). Some clones in this sample may be carry-over from other donors' samples. The chain is built from TRBV7-2 and TRBJ1-1; D not resolved. The starting material was cultured PBMCs, obtained from culture after CMV antigen stimulation. CDR3 in amino acids: CASSLASLNTEAFF. The CDR3 nucleotides read TGTGCCAGCAGCTTAGCGTCATTGAACACTGAAGCTTTCTTT.